The 28 T cell receptor beta chains given below trace back to one sample, sequenced in a study of blood T cell repertoires in COVID-19 (TCRdb year 2020). Receptor amplification or capture employed the immunoSEQ multiplex PCR assay. TCRdb holds this immuneACCESS table with in-frame rearrangements only. Some clones are missing; in checked studies, unresolved V genes explain under half, and the rest has no known cause. Within this sample are around 85,000 clones, with roughly 89% of them counted one time only. Approximately 4.3% of the sample is in the top ten clones. Source material: peripheral blood. These receptors originate from a woman of 80 years or more with active or convalescent COVID-19.

This clone was detected a few times. The CDR3 sequence: CASSSRNDADTQYF. CDR3 sequence (DNA): TGTGCCAGCAGCAGCAGGAATGACGCAGATACGCAGTATTTT. The J gene is TRBJ2-3, the V gene TRBV27; D uncertain. Trimming stripped 6 bases from V and 4 bases from J, with 14 bases between. The CDR3 loop spans 14 amino acids. Germline V CDR1 and CDR2: MNHEY, SMNVEV (reference sequence).

The chain couples TRBV6-5 to TRBJ2-7; the D gene is possibly TRBD1 (6 bases). Between the trimmed V and J ends, which lost 4 bases and 5 bases, there was a span of 18 bases. The CDR3 spans 15 residues. Germline-derived CDR1 and CDR2 are MNHEY and SVGAGI. CDR3 nucleotide sequence: TGTGCCAGCAGTTTCCCGGACAGCAGTTTCAACGAGCAGTACTTC. Residues: CASSFPDSSFNEQYF.

The V gene is TRBV19, the J gene TRBJ1-2; D is uncertain. Per germline, CDR1 LNHDA and CDR2 SQIVND (reference sequence). The CDR3 sequence is 13 residues long. Trimming cost V 4 bases and J 0 bases, with 6 bases left between them. DNA for the CDR3: TGTGCCAGTAGTAACTCCGCTAACTATGGCTACACCTTC. Protein sequence: CASSNSANYGYTF.

The V and J genes are TRBV5-1 and TRBJ2-2; 9 bases align to TRBD1. Germline assignment: CDR1 SGHRS and CDR2 YFSETQ. This CDR3 contains 15 residues. The ends lost 3 bases at V and 4 bases at J; junction bases unmatched: 4. The CDR3 protein is CASSSGQGITGELFF. The CDR3 coding sequence is TGCGCCAGCAGCTCCGGACAGGGGATCACCGGGGAGCTGTTTTTT.

The chain couples TRBV11-2 to TRBJ2-5; possible D gene TRBD2, 5 bases. The ends were cut back, 2 bases at V and 4 bases at J, with 20 bases in the middle. The CDR3 consists of 17 residues. Germline V CDR1 and CDR2: SGHAT, FQNNGV. CDR3 residues: CASSLSAGSGLGETQYF. The CDR3 DNA sequence: TGTGCCAGCAGCTTAAGCGCTGGGTCAGGACTGGGAGAGACCCAGTACTTC.

This chain links TRBV28 with TRBJ2-1; D may be TRBD2 (7 bases). Germline CDR1 is MDHEN and CDR2 is SYDVKM. Deletions cut 3 bases from V and 2 bases from J, with 14 bases between. This CDR3 has 16 amino acids. The CDR3 bases are TGTGCCAGCAGTTTTTGGGAGGGGGGGGCCTACAATGAGCAGTTCTTC. Amino acid sequence: CASSFWEGGAYNEQFF.

The chain recombines TRBV19 with TRBJ2-5; 11 positions agree with TRBD2. Germline V gives CDR1 LNHDA, CDR2 SQIVND (reference sequence). This CDR3 has 16 amino acids. V lost 5 bases to trimming and J lost 1 base; unmatched junction nucleotides: 6. CDR3 residues: CASSLLAGVAQETQYF. CDR3 coding DNA: TGTGCCAGTAGTTTACTAGCGGGAGTGGCCCAAGAGACCCAGTACTTC.

The gene calls are TRBV5-4 and TRBJ2-3, with unresolved D. This CDR3 is 14 amino acids long. Germline V gene sequence: CDR1 SGHNT, CDR2 YYREEE (reference sequence). V gave up 1 base and J gave up 2 bases, with 8 bases separating them. CDR3 sequence (DNA): TGTGCCAGCAGCTTGCCGGGTATCACAGATACGCAGTATTTT. This codes for CASSLPGITDTQYF.

The chain has TRBV7-6 and TRBJ2-5; maybe TRBD1 (5 bases). Germline CDR1 reads SGHVS; CDR2 reads FNYEAQ. This CDR3 comprises 15 residues. The V end lost 9 bases, the J end lost 4 bases, and 21 bases lay between the germline ends. Here the CDR3 reads CASATSTVITETQYF. The DNA for the CDR3 is TGTGCCAGTGCAACCTCGACAGTTATTACAGAGACCCAGTACTTC.

The chain is built from TRBV28 and TRBJ1-1; no reliable D call. The CDR3 is 13 amino acids. Germline V gene lookup returns CDR1 MDHEN and CDR2 SYDVKM. V was shortened by 2 bases and J by 4 bases, with 8 bases between the two germline ends. CDR3 bases: TGTGCCAGCAGTTTAAGGGAGTCCACTGAAGCTTTCTTT. Amino acid sequence: CASSLRESTEAFF.

The chain carries TRBV27 and TRBJ2-3; tentative D call: TRBD2 (6 bases). Looked up from germline, CDR1 is MNHEY and CDR2 is SMNVEV (reference sequence). The CDR3 covers 15 residues. Trimming cost V 1 base and J 6 bases, with 14 bases left between them. The CDR3 coding sequence is TGTGCCAGCAGTTTATTAGGAGGGCCCCGGGATACGCAGTATTTT. It specifies CASSLLGGPRDTQYF.

V and J are TRBV28 and TRBJ1-2, with D hard to call. Trimming shortened V by 2 bases and J by 8 bases, and 15 bases separated the two germline ends. Germline values: CDR1 MDHEN, CDR2 SYDVKM. The CDR3 spans 14 residues. The CDR3 DNA reads TGTGCCAGCAGTTTACAAGGTGGTTCCAGGGGCTACACCTTC. Translation gives CASSLQGGSRGYTF.

The CDR3 DNA sequence: TGTGCCAGCAGCCCAAGGGGACACAGTGGCTACACCTTC. It specifies CASSPRGHSGYTF. The chain carries TRBV7-9 and TRBJ1-2, with a tentative D call TRBD1 (6 bases). This CDR3 spans 13 amino acids. Trimming left V 5 bases short and J 7 bases short, with 14 bases between. Germline assignment: CDR1 SEHNR and CDR2 FQNEAQ (reference sequence).

J is TRBJ1-1 and V is TRBV29-1, with 9 nucleotides matching TRBD1. Germline values: CDR1 SQVTM, CDR2 ANQGSEA. The J segment lost 0 bases and the V segment lost 4 bases, leaving 9 bases of the junction unmatched. The CDR3 is 16 amino acids. The DNA for the CDR3 is TGCAGCGTTGGAGGACAGGGGTCCCTCCTGAACACTGAAGCTTTCTTT. Translation: CSVGGQGSLLNTEAFF.

The genes are TRBV18 and TRBJ1-5; TRBD1 matches at 8 bases. The V gene end was trimmed by 1 base and the J gene end by 6 bases; junction bases not matched to a gene: 8. The CDR3 is 16 residues long. Germline V lookup: CDR1 KGHSH, CDR2 LQKENI. DNA of the CDR3: TGTGCCAGCTCACCACGACAGGGGACTGCGGCTCAGCCCCAGCATTTT. Translation gives CASSPRQGTAAQPQHF.

The V gene is TRBV19, the J gene TRBJ1-2; possible D gene TRBD1, 5 bases. V was cut by 7 bases and J by 5 bases, with 20 bases left in between. The CDR3 runs to 15 residues. Per the germline V gene, CDR1 is LNHDA and CDR2 is SQIVND (reference sequence). This chain's CDR3 is CASTQGPGGAYGYTF. CDR3 DNA: TGTGCCAGTACCCAAGGGCCGGGGGGTGCTTATGGCTACACCTTC.

The chain employs TRBV18 and TRBJ2-3; D is unresolved. The CDR3 sequence is 14 residues long. The V gene's germline CDR1 is KGHSH and CDR2 LQKENI. Trimming took 6 bases from V and 2 from J, leaving 12 bases between them. CDR3 sequence: CASSPVRATDTQYF. The CDR3 DNA sequence: TGTGCCAGCTCCCCAGTGAGAGCCACAGATACGCAGTATTTT.

The chain carries TRBV10-3 and TRBJ1-5; D uncertain. The germline V and J ends were trimmed by 0 bases and 2 bases, with 5 bases remaining between them. This CDR3 is built from 14 residues. CDR1 is ENHRY and CDR2 is SYGVKD in the germline V gene. The CDR3 DNA reads as TGTGCCATCAGTGAGTCCGGGGGCAATCAGCCCCAGCATTTT. Its protein product is CAISESGGNQPQHF.

The gene calls are TRBV28 and TRBJ1-3; 8 nucleotides align to TRBD1. Unmatched junction bases numbered 7, after V lost 6 bases and J lost 0 bases. CDR1 and CDR2 (germline): MDHEN, SYDVKM. The CDR3 spans 16 residues. This CDR3 reads CASSPGQGVSGNTIYF. The CDR3 DNA reads TGTGCCAGCAGCCCCGGACAGGGAGTCTCTGGAAACACCATATATTTT.

In nucleotides, the CDR3 is TGTGCCAGCAGACCCCAGGACAGCCAGAACACTGAAGCTTTCTTT. Translation gives CASRPQDSQNTEAFF. The rearrangement joins TRBV28 to TRBJ1-1; D is perhaps TRBD1 (6 bases). This CDR3 is built from 15 residues. Germline V gene sequence: CDR1 MDHEN, CDR2 SYDVKM. V lost 6 bases, J lost 1 base, and 15 bases lay in between.

This clone was seen a single time. The V gene is TRBV11-2, the J gene TRBJ1-2; 10 nucleotides match TRBD1. V gave up 5 bases and J gave up 4 bases; unmatched junction bases: 4. The V gene's germline CDR1 is SGHAT and CDR2 FQNNGV. This CDR3 region has 14 residues. CDR3 sequence: CASSRTGGIYGYTF. The CDR3 nucleotides are TGTGCCAGCAGCAGGACAGGGGGGATCTATGGCTACACCTTC.

The rearrangement links TRBV12-3 or TRBV12-4 to TRBJ1-5, with 9 nucleotides matching TRBD1. Trimming at V came to 6 bases and at J to 9 bases, leaving 6 bases not matched to a gene. The CDR3 is made up of 13 amino acids. This CDR3 is CASSEQGARPQHF. For the CDR3, the DNA is TGTGCCAGCAGCGAACAGGGGGCTAGGCCCCAGCATTTT.

This rearrangement joins TRBV6-2 or TRBV6-3 to TRBJ2-7, with 12 positions matching TRBD2. The CDR3 covers 16 residues. With V trimmed by 5 bases and J by 5 bases, 10 bases remained unmatched. CDR1 and CDR2 (germline): MNHEY, SVGEGT. The CDR3 DNA reads as TGTGCCAGCAGTACTCCGACTAGCGGGAGACTAGACGAGCAGTACTTC. It yields the protein CASSTPTSGRLDEQYF.

The gene calls are TRBV5-4 and TRBJ2-7, with TRBD2 matching over 13 bases. After removal of 3 bases from V and 5 bases from J, the junction contained 8 bases not matched to a gene. The CDR3 runs 16 residues. Germline V CDR1 and CDR2: SGHNT, YYREEE (reference sequence). The CDR3 region is CASSSGLAGLSDEQYF. CDR3 DNA: TGTGCCAGCAGCTCGGGACTAGCGGGGCTCAGCGACGAGCAGTACTTC.

Only one count was recorded for this clone. The rearrangement uses TRBV11-2 and TRBJ2-7; D is unresolved. V gave up 0 bases and J gave up 2 bases, with 5 bases separating them. This CDR3 is 13 amino acids long. Germline V CDR1 and CDR2: SGHAT, FQNNGV. This CDR3 is CASSLDLAYEQYF. CDR3 nucleotide sequence: TGTGCCAGCAGCTTAGATCTAGCCTACGAGCAGTACTTC.

This clone was observed once. The rearrangement joins TRBV4-3 to TRBJ1-1; D possibly corresponds to TRBD1 (5 bases). V shed 1 base and J shed 1 base, with 10 bases lying between them. The CDR3 sequence is 15 residues long. The germline V gene encodes CDR1 LGHNA and CDR2 YSLEER. The CDR3: CASSQVRGPNTEAFF. CDR3 DNA: TGCGCCAGCAGCCAAGTGCGGGGACCGAACACTGAAGCTTTCTTT.

CDR3 bases: TGTGCCAGTAGGACAGGCCTACCGAACACCGGGGAGCTGTTTTTT. Residues: CASRTGLPNTGELFF. This chain uses TRBV19 with TRBJ2-2; the D gene is possibly TRBD1 (6 bases). The V and J ends lost 6 bases and 0 bases respectively, with 11 bases between them. The CDR3 covers 15 residues. Germline V gene lookup returns CDR1 LNHDA and CDR2 SQIVND (reference sequence).

The V call is TRBV9, the J call TRBJ2-7; the D gene is possibly TRBD2 (5 bases). V lost 0 bases, J lost 6 bases, and 13 bases lay in between. The CDR3 spans 14 residues. From germline, CDR1 is SGDLS and CDR2 YYNGEE. The CDR3 loop is CASSVAPTRAEQYF. The CDR3 DNA reads as TGTGCCAGCAGCGTAGCTCCTACTAGAGCCGAGCAGTACTTC.